Below, 32 T cell receptor beta chains from the same sample are listed, as sequenced in a study of identical twins. TCRdb reprocessed the 5' RACE reads via MiXCR and lists one record per CDR3 protein. Of some 690,000 distinct CDR3 sequences listed, around 20% are singletons. This sample also appeared in a second study, on T cells expressing NK-cell markers.

The sequencing input was PBMCs. The receptors derive from a woman under 30 in good health.

This clonotype showed up many times. The rearrangement links TRBV7-2 to TRBJ1-3, with 8 bases identical to TRBD1. The CDR3 has 15 amino acids. Germline lookup yields CDR1 SGHTA and CDR2 FQGNSA. The V gene end was trimmed by 0 bases and the J gene end by 2 bases; junction bases not matched to a gene: 0. The CDR3 sequence: CASSLAGQAGNTIYF. In nucleotides, the CDR3 is TGTGCCAGCAGCTTAGCGGGACAGGCTGGAAACACCATATATTTT.

The table lists this clonotype with a few counts. The chain carries TRBV15 and TRBJ2-3; no definite D call. Trimming took off 8 bases at V and 2 bases at J, with 11 bases between the two ends. Looked up from germline, CDR1 is LNHNV and CDR2 is YYDKDF (reference sequence). The CDR3 consists of 13 residues. CDR3 region: CATAMGNTDTQYF. CDR3 nucleotides: TGTGCCACCGCTATGGGCAACACAGATACGCAGTATTTT.

V gene TRBV11-2 combines with J gene TRBJ2-1; TRBD2 matches 11 bases. The junction had 15 bases not matched to a gene; V was cut back by 3 bases and J by 8 bases. The germline V gene has CDR1 SGHAT and CDR2 FQNNGV. The CDR3 sequence is 18 residues long. The CDR3: CASSFRHLLAGVMYEQFF. CDR3 coding DNA: TGTGCCAGCAGCTTTAGACACTTACTAGCGGGAGTAATGTATGAGCAGTTCTTC. Supplemented by reference TRBV11-2 and TRBJ2-1, the full variable domain reads EAGVAQSPRYKIIEKRQSVAFWCNPISGHATLYWYQQILGQGPKLLIQFQNNGVVDDSQLPKDRFSAERLKGVDSTLKIQPAKLEDSAVYLCASSFRHLLAGVMYEQFFGPGTRLTVL.

This clonotype was counted a single time. The V call is TRBV5-1, the J call TRBJ2-3; D may be TRBD1 or TRBD2 (5 bases each). Germline-derived CDR1 and CDR2 are SGHRS and YFSETQ. CDR3 length: 15 residues. V was shortened by 4 bases and J by 0 bases, with 12 bases between the two germline ends. Here the CDR3 DNA reads TGCGCCAGCAGCGGGGCCCGGGGTAGCACAGATACGCAGTATTTT. Amino acids: CASSGARGSTDTQYF.

The table lists this clonotype with many counts. The chain links TRBV6-1 to TRBJ2-1; 7 bases agree with TRBD2. There are 15 residues in the CDR3. Germline V lookup: CDR1 MNHNS, CDR2 SASEGT. Germline trimming cut 5 bases from V and 0 bases from J; bases unmatched to any gene: 4. The CDR3 DNA reads TGTGCCAGCAGTACGGGGGGTAGCTCCTACAATGAGCAGTTCTTC. Residues: CASSTGGSSYNEQFF.

This clonotype was seen a handful of times. The chain couples TRBV29-1 to TRBJ2-1; 9 bases fit TRBD2. Germline values: CDR1 SQVTM, CDR2 ANQGSEA. V lost 3 bases and J lost 0; bases outside the gene matches: 3. The CDR3 has 15 amino acids. The CDR3: CSVDERGASYNEQFF. The CDR3 nucleotides are TGCAGCGTTGATGAGCGGGGGGCCTCCTACAATGAGCAGTTCTTC.

The sample holds a few counts of this clonotype. The chain employs TRBV20-1 and TRBJ2-7; D gene uncertain. The CDR3 totals 13 residues. Trimming left V 2 bases short and J 4 bases short, with 12 bases between. Germline V CDR1 and CDR2: DFQATT, SNEGSKA (reference sequence). This CDR3 reads CSARQAGLYEQYF. CDR3 in DNA: TGCAGTGCTAGACAGGCCGGTCTTTACGAGCAGTACTTC.

V usage is TRBV25-1 and J usage is TRBJ1-1, with TRBD1 as a possible D gene (6 bases). The CDR3 runs 13 residues. The V gene's germline CDR1 is MGHDK and CDR2 SYGVNS. The ends were cut back, 4 bases at V and 5 bases at J, with 11 bases in the middle. CDR3 nucleotides: TGTGCCAGCAGTGCAACAGGGCCGACTGAAGCTTTCTTT. It yields the protein CASSATGPTEAFF.

Many counts were recorded for this clonotype. The chain uses TRBV27 and TRBJ2-3; TRBD2 aligns across 8 bases. This CDR3 has 14 residues. The J segment lost 3 bases and the V segment lost 6 bases, leaving 5 bases of the junction unmatched. Germline lookup yields CDR1 MNHEY and CDR2 SMNVEV (reference sequence). CDR3 in DNA: TGTGCCAGCAGCCGACTAGCGAGTACAGATACGCAGTATTTT. Translating gives CASSRLASTDTQYF.

This clonotype was seen repeatedly, ten times or more. The V call is TRBV27, the J call TRBJ2-5; D unresolved. The CDR3 runs 13 residues. CDR1 is MNHEY, CDR2 SMNVEV, per germline (reference sequence). V lost 6 bases and J 4 bases, leaving 12 bases between the germline ends. CDR3 amino acids: CASRPTVGETQYF. CDR3 bases: TGTGCCAGCAGACCCACGGTCGGAGAGACCCAGTACTTC.

As DNA, the CDR3 is TGTGCCAGCAGCCCGGACGGGACTAGCGGGGAGTCCCAGTACTTC. It codes for CASSPDGTSGESQYF. V is TRBV7-3 and J is TRBJ2-5; 13 bases align to TRBD2. This CDR3 has 15 residues. From germline, CDR1 is SGHTA and CDR2 FQGTGA. J was trimmed by 9 bases and V by 5 bases; bases with no gene match: 9.

This clonotype appeared many times. This sequence joins TRBV11-2 and TRBJ2-5; D is unclear. Deletions cut 4 bases from V and 4 bases from J, with 10 bases between. The V gene's germline CDR1 is SGHAT and CDR2 FQNNGV. The CDR3 contains 13 residues. CDR3 coding DNA: TGTGCCAGCAGCTCGTTAGCAAGAGAGACCCAGTACTTC. Protein sequence: CASSSLARETQYF.

This chain joins TRBV9 and TRBJ2-1, with 11 bases matching TRBD2. The V segment lost 4 bases and the J segment 7 bases; nucleotides outside the gene matches: 10. The germline gives CDR1 SGDLS, CDR2 YYNGEE. The CDR3 consists of 16 residues. The CDR3 loop reads CASSLLSLAGGNEQFF. The CDR3 DNA follows: TGTGCCAGCAGCCTTCTGTCGCTAGCGGGAGGTAATGAGCAGTTCTTC. Full variable domain (remainder filled in from reference TRBV9 and TRBJ2-1): DSGVTQTPKHLITATGQRVTLRCSPRSGDLSVYWYQQSLDQGLQFLIQYYNGEERAKGNILERFSAQQFPDLHSELNLSSLELGDSALYFCASSLLSLAGGNEQFFGPGTRLTVL.

The chain employs TRBV6-5 and TRBJ2-1; TRBD2 matches at 12 bases. Germline trimming cut 4 bases from V and 10 bases from J; bases unmatched to any gene: 8. The germline gives CDR1 MNHEY, CDR2 SVGAGI. The length of the CDR3 is 15 residues. In DNA form, the CDR3 reads TGTGCCAGCAGTTCCCAGACTAGCGGGAGTGGAGAGCAGTTCTTC. Translated: CASSSQTSGSGEQFF.

The chain couples TRBV24-1 to TRBJ2-7, with 9 bases matching TRBD2. CDR3 size: 13 residues. Trimming cost V 8 bases and J 3 bases; bases outside gene matches: 4. From germline, CDR1 is KGHDR and CDR2 SFDVKD. The chain's CDR3 is CATISSGVYEQYF. CDR3 nucleotides: TGTGCCACCATCTCTAGCGGGGTCTACGAGCAGTACTTC.

The sample holds many counts of this clonotype. The chain is built from TRBV4-1 and TRBJ2-5; TRBD2 matches at 7 bases. CDR3 size: 14 residues. After removal of 1 base from V and 5 bases from J, the junction contained 4 bases not matched to a gene. CDR1 MGHRA and CDR2 YSYEKL come from the germline V gene. The CDR3 DNA reads TGCGCCAGCAGCCAAGGGACTAGAGGGGAGACCCAGTACTTC. This codes for CASSQGTRGETQYF.

This clonotype came up a few times. The chain carries TRBV25-1 and TRBJ2-7; unclear D gene. Germline assignment: CDR1 MGHDK and CDR2 SYGVNS. V shed 6 bases and J shed 6 bases, with 9 bases lying between them. The CDR3 spans 11 residues. The CDR3 bases are TGTGCCAGCAGGGGATCGGTCGAGCAGTACTTC. Amino acid sequence: CASRGSVEQYF.

This chain connects TRBV13 to TRBJ2-3, with TRBD2 matching over 9 bases. The ends lost 5 bases at V and 3 bases at J; junction bases unmatched: 12. Germline values: CDR1 PRHDT, CDR2 FYEKMQ (reference sequence). The CDR3 has 17 residues. CDR3 bases: TGTGCCAGCAGCCTACTGGGACTAGCCTCCACGACAGATACGCAGTATTTT. It is translated as CASSLLGLASTTDTQYF.

On this clonotype itself: Possible read error: a much larger clone is one base away. The V call is TRBV2, the J call TRBJ2-7; the match to TRBD1 covers 8 bases. CDR3 length: 12 amino acids. Germline V gives CDR1 SNHLY, CDR2 FYNNEI. With 6 bases clipped from V and 3 bases from J, the junction kept 1 base outside the gene matches. CDR3 loop: CASRQGVYEQYF. The CDR3 DNA reads TGTGCCAGCAGACAGGGGGTCTACGAGCAGTACTTC.

The sample holds many counts of this clonotype. The chain has TRBV12-3 or TRBV12-4 and TRBJ2-1, with 8 nucleotides matching TRBD1. The CDR3 runs to 13 residues. Trimming took 5 bases from V and 9 from J; bases not matched to a gene: 6. The CDR3: CASSGQGGIEQFF. CDR3 in DNA: TGTGCCAGCAGTGGACAGGGTGGGATTGAGCAGTTCTTC.

The chain is built from TRBV7-2 and TRBJ2-1; either TRBD1 or TRBD2 may supply D (5 bases each). V lost 4 bases and J lost 5, with 15 bases in between. The CDR3 is made up of 15 amino acids. Germline CDR1 reads SGHTA; CDR2 reads FQGNSA. This CDR3 is CASSSRGEQHNEQFF. CDR3 DNA: TGTGCCAGCAGCTCTCGAGGGGAACAGCACAATGAGCAGTTCTTC. The variable domain in full, with the rest retrieved from reference TRBV7-2 and TRBJ2-1, is GAGVSQSPSNKVTEKGKDVELRCDPISGHTALYWYRQSLGQGLEFLIYFQGNSAPDKSGLPSDRFSAERTGGSVSTLTIQRTQQEDSAVYLCASSSRGEQHNEQFFGPGTRLTVL.

The chain uses TRBV3-1 and TRBJ1-1; D call uncertain. V was pared by 2 bases and J by 11 bases, with 9 bases between. Germline V CDR1 and CDR2: LGHDT, YNNKEL (reference sequence). This CDR3 is 11 amino acids long. The DNA of the CDR3 is TGTGCCAGCAGCCAATCGGCGTTTGCTTTCTTT. Its protein product is CASSQSAFAFF.

This clonotype was observed a handful of times. The chain is built from TRBV12-3 or TRBV12-4 and TRBJ2-7; D is tentatively TRBD1 or TRBD2 (5 bases each). The CDR3 loop spans 14 amino acids. With 6 bases removed from V and 2 bases from J, the gap between germline ends came to 14 bases. In DNA form, the CDR3 reads TGTGCCAGCAGCTTCCGGGACCTTCCCTACGAGCAGTACTTC. This encodes CASSFRDLPYEQYF.

The chain links TRBV12-5 to TRBJ2-7, with D possibly matching TRBD1 (6 bases). V lost 3 bases and J lost 1, with 16 bases in between. Germline loops: CDR1 LGHNT, CDR2 FRNRAP. The CDR3 has 16 residues. CDR3 DNA sequence: TGTGCTAGTGGTTTTAACGACGCAGGGGTTTCCTACGAGCAGTACTTC. Its protein is CASGFNDAGVSYEQYF.

Only a few counts were recorded for this clonotype. The genes are TRBV7-8 and TRBJ1-1, with D possibly matching TRBD1 (6 bases). Trimming took 3 bases from V and 6 from J, leaving 14 bases between them. This CDR3 spans 14 amino acids. Looked up from germline, CDR1 is SGHVS and CDR2 is FQNEAQ. The CDR3 loop reads CASSLRGYGAEAFF. DNA for the CDR3: TGTGCCAGCAGCTTGAGGGGGTACGGGGCTGAAGCTTTCTTT.

This clonotype was observed at least ten times. V usage is TRBV6-4 and J usage is TRBJ2-6; TRBD1 agrees at 8 bases. V trimming: 5 bases; J trimming: 0 bases; junction bases outside the gene matches: 9. CDR3 length: 18 amino acids. Germline V gives CDR1 MRHNA, CDR2 SNTAGT. The CDR3: CASSPGTGDPSGANVLTF. CDR3 DNA: TGTGCCAGCAGTCCCGGGACAGGCGACCCCTCTGGGGCCAACGTCCTGACTTTC.

This chain links TRBV20-1 with TRBJ2-1; D unresolved. The CDR3 is 13 amino acids. V dropped 0 bases and J dropped 8 bases, with 11 bases sitting between them. Germline values: CDR1 DFQATT, CDR2 SNEGSKA (reference sequence). CDR3 nucleotide sequence: TGCAGTGCTAGAGATTGGTCCCGCGATGAGCAGTTCTTC. It yields the protein CSARDWSRDEQFF.

The rearrangement links TRBV20-1 to TRBJ2-1, with D tentatively TRBD1 or TRBD2 (5 bases each). The CDR3 is 16 residues long. Germline assignment: CDR1 DFQATT and CDR2 SNEGSKA (reference sequence). The V gene lost 1 base and the J gene lost 3 bases, with 16 bases spanning the gap. The DNA for the CDR3 is TGCAGTGCTAGAGGGGACCCACGGCGCCACTACAATGAGCAGTTCTTC. Its translation: CSARGDPRRHYNEQFF.

This clonotype was seen only once. The chain joins TRBV28 to TRBJ2-5, with D possibly matching TRBD2 (6 bases). V gave up 3 bases and J gave up 5 bases, with 19 bases separating them. CDR1 MDHEN and CDR2 SYDVKM come from the germline V gene. The CDR3 sequence is 16 residues long. This CDR3 reads CASSLGGAGHVETQYF. The CDR3 nucleotides read TGTGCCAGCAGTTTGGGGGGAGCGGGTCATGTTGAGACCCAGTACTTC.

This clonotype showed up many times. The chain combines TRBV27 with TRBJ2-5; D unresolved. Germline V gene sequence: CDR1 MNHEY, CDR2 SMNVEV (reference sequence). V was pared by 3 bases and J by 5 bases, with 10 bases between. The CDR3 is 13 residues long. The CDR3 DNA is TGTGCCAGCAGTTTCTCGGGTATGGAGACCCAGTACTTC. Translation: CASSFSGMETQYF.

The chain uses TRBV12-3 or TRBV12-4 and TRBJ2-2; D is possibly TRBD2 (6 bases). CDR3 length: 15 residues. Deletions cut 2 bases from V and 5 bases from J, with 12 bases between. As DNA, the CDR3 is TGTGCCAGCAGTTTATACGGGAGTACTACCGGGGAGCTGTTTTTT. This translates into CASSLYGSTTGELFF.

This clonotype was counted only a few times. The chain uses TRBV7-9 and TRBJ2-3; 13 nucleotides line up with TRBD2. V lost 3 bases, J lost 4 bases, and 7 bases stayed unmatched. CDR3 length: 17 amino acids. Germline CDR1 and CDR2: SEHNR and FQNEAQ (reference sequence). CDR3 protein: CASSLFTSGGAADTQYF. CDR3 DNA: TGTGCCAGCAGCTTGTTTACTAGCGGGGGGGCCGCAGATACGCAGTATTTT.